This paragraph reports one T cell receptor (beta chain). This record comes from a study of CD8 T cells in Susac syndrome. Sequencing of TCR beta was performed on blood CD8+ and CD4+ T cells. As controls, healthy donors matched for age and sex were used. TEMRA cells were enriched by FACS, and CD4+ and CD8+ T cells were negatively isolated. With random hexamers, reverse transcription was performed on roughly 0.5 to 1 ug of RNA. TCR beta CDR3 was amplified by immunoSEQ multiplex PCR. This amplification extended across 54 Vbeta and 13 Jbeta segments. In TCRdb, the immunoSEQ multiplex PCR reads were re-called with MiXCR into one record per CDR3 protein. This table holds around 99,000 distinct CDR3 sequences, roughly 95% found once. Germline lookup yields CDR1 LGHDT and CDR2 YNNKEL (reference sequence). Between the trimmed V and J ends, which lost 3 bases and 4 bases, there was a span of 5 bases. The CDR3 is made up of 12 amino acids.

The source is a human donor in good health. The material sequenced was CD4+ T cells from PBMCs. The chain joins TRBV3-1 to TRBJ2-3; D call uncertain. CDR3 sequence (DNA): TGTGCCAGCAGCCAGTCCGCAGATACGCAGTATTTT. Encoded protein: CASSQSADTQYF.